The clone carrying this T cell receptor (beta chain) was observed at least ten times. The CDR3 is made up of 14 amino acids. Trimming removed 5 bases from V and 8 bases from J; junction bases left unmatched: 8. These data come from a study of blood T cells in healthy people across ages. Alongside a J-beta primer mix, a sample-barcoded 5' primer served in a second PCR lasting about 7 to 11 cycles. With 12 random nucleotides, a template-switch adaptor tagged each individual cDNA molecule. TCRdb used MiXCR to reprocess the 5' RACE reads, holding one entry per CDR3 protein. Found here are fewer than 900,000 distinct CDR3 sequences, 35% to 40% of them singletons; the top ten hold over 10%.

Sequencing was performed on blood. This sequence was found in a man aged 18-30 years in good health. V gene TRBV12-3 or TRBV12-4 combines with J gene TRBJ1-4; 7 nucleotides line up with TRBD1. Here the CDR3 DNA reads TGTGCCAGCAGTCCGACAGGGTTCAACGAAAAACTGTTTTTT. This translates into CASSPTGFNEKLFF.